This entry concerns a single T cell receptor (beta chain). Its antigen is not known. Synthesis of TCR cDNA relied on 5'RACE template switching, which attached a universal primer site and UMIs. One entry per CDR3 protein, called by TCRdb with MiXCR from the 5' RACE reads. The sample contains approximately 300,000 distinct CDR3 sequences, 6.8% of which appear only once. This record belongs to a study of T cells after yellow fever vaccination. General study findings and limits: A small share of clonotypes appeared in both CD4 and CD8 compartments. Contamination of FACS-sorted repertoires by abundant clonotypes from the bulk population could occur.

Material: PBMCs, obtained more than 40 days after the first yellow fever vaccination. The clonotype was recovered from a man between 18 and 29 years old who received the YFV17D yellow fever vaccine.

The CDR3 sequence is CSVDRPGPNYGYTF. The CDR3 DNA sequence: TGCAGCGTTGATCGCCCCGGCCCTAACTATGGCTACACCTTC. The chain is built from TRBV29-1 and TRBJ1-2; D ambiguous. The V gene lost 3 bases and the J gene lost 0 bases, with 11 bases spanning the gap. Looked up from germline, CDR1 is SQVTM and CDR2 is ANQGSEA. The CDR3 has 14 amino acids.